This T cell receptor (beta chain) was retrieved from a study of blood T cell repertoires in COVID-19. This clone was counted only a few times. Participants were aged about 18 to 100 years from around 24 US areas. Symptom resolution, clearance, or two negative PCRs marked the recovered donors of Cohort 3. The CDR3 spans 13 residues. Trimming pared 3 bases from V and 1 base from J, leaving 7 bases between. Assay: immunoSEQ multiplex PCR; the TCRdb copy retains only in-frame clones and omits some. The data hold around 360,000 clones, with less than 90% observed a single time. Input material: PBMCs or T cells enriched from blood (not recorded which). This chain uses TRBV12-3 or TRBV12-4 with TRBJ2-7, with unresolved D. The TCR was taken from a woman aged 25 to 45 who had recovered from COVID-19. The CDR3 is CASSLSNSYEQYF. CDR3 bases: TGTGCCAGCAGTTTGAGTAATTCCTACGAGCAGTACTTC.